The 5 T cell receptor beta chains in this list originate from one sample, sequenced in a study of T-cell reconstitution after alpha-beta-depleted transplantation in children. It was with unique molecular identifiers that the TCRbeta library was prepared. MiXCR was run by TCRdb on the PCR reads, yielding one entry per CDR3 protein. The sample has 450,000 to 700,000 distinct CDR3 sequences; 20% to 30% are singletons. Sequences were derived from PBMCs, sampled before TCRalphabeta/CD19-depleted stem cell transplant. The receptors derive from a boy under two years old with Wiskott-Aldrich syndrome, due to receive a stem cell transplant.

This clonotype was seen a few times. The chain links TRBV27 to TRBJ1-5; D remains ambiguous. The CDR3 consists of 16 residues. V shed 6 bases and J shed 0 bases, with 15 bases lying between them. Germline V gene data show CDR1 as MNHEY and CDR2 as SMNVEV (reference sequence). CDR3 sequence: CASRNKGSYSNQPQHF. CDR3 DNA sequence: TGTGCCAGCAGGAACAAGGGTTCCTATAGCAATCAGCCCCAGCATTTT.

This clonotype has only a few counts. The chain combines TRBV4-1 with TRBJ2-6, with a weak D call TRBD1 (6 bases). With 1 base removed from V and 0 bases from J, the gap between germline ends came to 13 bases. The CDR3 is made up of 18 amino acids. Germline CDR1 and CDR2: MGHRA and YSYEKL. The CDR3 DNA reads as TGCGCCAGCAGCCAAGTACAGGGTCTTAACTCTGGGGCCAACGTCCTGACTTTC. Protein product: CASSQVQGLNSGANVLTF.

In this sample, this clonotype turned up a few times. The chain joins TRBV20-1 to TRBJ1-3, with a tentative D call TRBD1 (5 bases). The germline CDR1 and CDR2 sequences are DFQATT and SNEGSKA (reference sequence). V was cut by 4 bases and J by 0 bases, with 7 bases left in between. The CDR3 covers 13 residues. The CDR3 spells CSATGGSGNTIYF. The CDR3 region has the DNA TGCAGTGCTACCGGGGGCTCTGGAAACACCATATATTTT.

The chain joins TRBV7-3 to TRBJ2-3, with 8 nucleotides matching TRBD2. Germline V CDR1 and CDR2: SGHTA, FQGTGA. V trimming: 2 bases; J trimming: 3 bases; junction bases outside the gene matches: 4. This CDR3 region has 15 residues. This CDR3 reads CASSLVAGKTDTQYF. The CDR3 nucleotides read TGTGCCAGCAGCTTAGTAGCGGGGAAGACAGATACGCAGTATTTT.

This clonotype turned up a few times. The V gene is TRBV29-1, the J gene TRBJ2-7; D is unresolved. The germline V and J ends were trimmed by 4 bases and 7 bases, with 11 bases remaining between them. CDR1 is SQVTM and CDR2 is ANQGSEA in the germline V gene. The CDR3 spans 11 residues. Written as DNA, the CDR3 is TGCAGCGTTGCCGGACCCAGGGAGCAGTACTTC. Its protein is CSVAGPREQYF.